Below, 20 T cell receptor beta chains from the same sample are listed, as sequenced in a study of control samples from healthy donors and cancer patients. Some clones are missing from TCRdb's copy, which holds only in-frame ones; the method was immunoSEQ multiplex PCR. The sample comprises over 150,000 clones, 90% to 95% of which are singletons, and almost 1.5% rests with the top ten. Sequenced sample: blood. These receptors originate from a man younger than 35 in good health.

The chain links TRBV10-3 to TRBJ2-1; 10 nucleotides line up with TRBD1. Germline V gives CDR1 ENHRY, CDR2 SYGVKD. CDR3 length: 16 amino acids. J was trimmed by 7 bases and V by 4 bases; bases with no gene match: 10. CDR3 sequence reads: CAISGPGQGTRNEQFF. Written as DNA, the CDR3 is TGTGCCATCAGTGGACCGGGACAGGGGACTCGTAATGAGCAGTTCTTC.

The count of this clone is one. The chain carries TRBV5-4 and TRBJ1-2; D is perhaps TRBD1 (6 bases). Germline loops: CDR1 SGHNT, CDR2 YYREEE (reference sequence). The CDR3 has 12 residues. The V gene lost 6 bases and the J gene lost 8 bases, with 14 bases spanning the gap. This chain's CDR3 is CASTFDRWGYTF. CDR3 nucleotides: TGTGCCAGCACCTTTGACAGGTGGGGCTACACCTTC.

This chain connects TRBV3-1 (or the pseudogene TRBV3-2) to TRBJ2-5, with 12 bases fitting TRBD2. The CDR3 is 15 amino acids. Losses at the gene ends were 4 bases for V and 5 bases for J; bases not matched to a gene: 5. Germline CDR1 and CDR2: LGHDT and YNNKEL (reference sequence). CDR3 sequence (DNA): TGTGCCAGCAGCCCGGGACTAGCGGGTCGGGAGACCCAGTACTTC. This sequence encodes CASSPGLAGRETQYF.

The chain recombines TRBV2 with TRBJ2-7; D is undetermined. Germline V gene data show CDR1 as SNHLY and CDR2 as FYNNEI. The CDR3 extends over 11 amino acids. V was cut by 4 bases and J by 3 bases, with 4 bases left in between. The CDR3 loop is CASSGYYEQYF. The CDR3 DNA follows: TGTGCCAGCAGTGGGTACTACGAGCAGTACTTC.

J is TRBJ2-3 and V is TRBV9; 8 bases agree with TRBD2. The ends lost 4 bases at V and 5 bases at J; junction bases unmatched: 6. The CDR3 is 14 amino acids. Germline loops: CDR1 SGDLS, CDR2 YYNGEE. For the CDR3, the DNA is TGTGCCAGCAGCCCGGGGGGGCCTTTAGATACGCAGTATTTT. Residues: CASSPGGPLDTQYF.

A few counts support this clone. This chain connects TRBV7-9 to TRBJ2-7, with D possibly called TRBD1 or TRBD2 (5 bases each). There are 11 residues in the CDR3. Germline V gene data show CDR1 as SEHNR and CDR2 as FQNEAQ (reference sequence). Deletions cut 7 bases from V and 7 bases from J, with 11 bases between. CDR3 in amino acids: CASTRGWEQYF. The CDR3 DNA reads TGTGCCAGCACCCGGGGCTGGGAGCAGTACTTC. The full variable domain, its missing parts supplied by reference TRBV7-9 and TRBJ2-7, is DTGVSQNPRHKITKRGQNVTFRCDPISEHNRLYWYRQTLGQGPEFLTYFQNEAQLEKSRLLSDRFSAERPKGSFSTLEIQRTEQGDSAMYLCASTRGWEQYFGPGTRLTVT.

The rearrangement links TRBV4-1 to TRBJ2-1; D is uncertain. CDR1 and CDR2 (germline): MGHRA, YSYEKL. The CDR3 covers 13 residues. Trimming stripped 5 bases from V and 2 bases from J, with 7 bases between. The CDR3 region is CASSRPPYNEQFF. The CDR3 nucleotides are TGCGCCAGCAGCAGACCCCCCTACAATGAGCAGTTCTTC.

The chain joins TRBV10-3 to TRBJ2-2; 9 nucleotides agree with TRBD1. The length of the CDR3 is 14 residues. J gave up 6 bases and V 6 bases, and 5 bases lay outside the gene matches. Germline V CDR1 and CDR2: ENHRY, SYGVKD. Here the CDR3 reads CAISSHRGPGELFF. As DNA, the CDR3 is TGTGCCATCAGCAGCCACAGGGGGCCCGGGGAGCTGTTTTTT.

The V and J genes are TRBV24-1 and TRBJ2-7, with 7 positions matching TRBD1. The germline V gene has CDR1 KGHDR and CDR2 SFDVKD. J lost 1 base, V lost 8 bases, and 4 bases had no gene match. CDR3 length equals 13 residues. CDR3 nucleotides: TGTGCCACCAAAAGGGGGCGATCCTACGAGCAGTACTTC. This gives the protein CATKRGRSYEQYF.

The rearrangement links TRBV6-5 to TRBJ1-1; unclear D gene. Germline loops: CDR1 MNHEY, CDR2 SVGAGI. The CDR3 runs to 11 residues. The V end was cut by 6 bases, the J end by 5 bases, with 7 bases between. CDR3 region: CASSWGTEAFF. CDR3 nucleotide sequence: TGTGCCAGCAGCTGGGGAACTGAAGCTTTCTTT.

The J gene is TRBJ2-7, the V gene TRBV19, with TRBD1 matching over 7 bases. The V and J ends lost 1 base and 6 bases, in that order; junction bases with no gene match: 3. The CDR3 runs to 13 residues. Germline V gene sequence: CDR1 LNHDA, CDR2 SQIVND (reference sequence). CDR3 sequence (DNA): TGTGCCAGTAGTATAGGTTCAGGGGGCGAGCAGTACTTC. Protein product: CASSIGSGGEQYF.

V gene TRBV30 combines with J gene TRBJ2-1; 12 nucleotides match TRBD1. The CDR3 contains 14 residues. The germline V gene has CDR1 GTSNPN and CDR2 SVGIG (reference sequence). J gave up 9 bases and V 0 bases, and 3 bases lay outside the gene matches. The CDR3 nucleotides are TGTGCCTGGAGTGTGGGGACAGGGGGCGGTGAGCAGTTCTTC. Translation gives CAWSVGTGGGEQFF.

This chain joins TRBV18 and TRBJ1-2; no firm D call. This CDR3 is built from 14 residues. Trimming shortened V by 4 bases and J by 0 bases, and 9 bases separated the two germline ends. Germline V gene data show CDR1 as KGHSH and CDR2 as LQKENI. The CDR3 here is CASSQDGSNYGYTF. CDR3 sequence (DNA): TGTGCCAGCTCACAGGACGGGTCTAACTATGGCTACACCTTC.

The chain joins TRBV24-1 to TRBJ2-3; TRBD2 agrees at 9 bases. CDR3 size: 16 residues. V was pared by 3 bases and J by 3 bases, with 6 bases of the junction left unmatched. Per the germline V gene, CDR1 is KGHDR and CDR2 is SFDVKD. The CDR3 protein is CATSDPRGLATDTQYF. In DNA form, the CDR3 reads TGTGCCACCAGTGATCCGCGGGGACTAGCAACAGATACGCAGTATTTT.

In this sample, this clone turned up once. This sequence joins TRBV2 and TRBJ2-1; a possible D gene is TRBD2 (5 bases). Germline assignment: CDR1 SNHLY and CDR2 FYNNEI. The CDR3 length is 11 residues. V lost 8 bases and J lost 7, with 9 bases in between. CDR3 nucleotides: TGTGCCAGCTCCGGCGGGAATGAGCAGTTCTTC. It encodes CASSGGNEQFF.

V gene TRBV6-5 combines with J gene TRBJ2-2, with D perhaps given as TRBD1 or TRBD2 (5 bases each). Germline values: CDR1 MNHEY, CDR2 SVGAGI. Trimming pared 3 bases from V and 1 base from J, leaving 12 bases between. This CDR3 is built from 16 residues. CDR3 amino acids: CASSYGAGRNTGELFF. The DNA for the CDR3 is TGTGCCAGCAGTTATGGGGCGGGCCGGAACACCGGGGAGCTGTTTTTT.

The genes are TRBV15 and TRBJ1-2; weak D call: TRBD1 (6 bases). The CDR3 loop spans 14 amino acids. In germline, CDR1 is LNHNV, CDR2 YYDKDF (reference sequence). The V and J ends lost 2 bases and 4 bases respectively, with 11 bases between them. The chain's CDR3 is CATSRNTGPYGYTF. Written as DNA, the CDR3 is TGTGCCACCAGCAGAAATACAGGGCCCTATGGCTACACCTTC.

The chain uses TRBV7-2 and TRBJ1-1; D unresolved. Germline V CDR1 and CDR2: SGHTA, FQGNSA. The CDR3 covers 13 residues. V dropped 5 bases and J dropped 0 bases, with 7 bases sitting between them. CDR3 DNA: TGTGCCAGCAGCCTTCATATGAACACTGAAGCTTTCTTT. This translates into CASSLHMNTEAFF.

The rearrangement uses TRBV9 and TRBJ2-3; D call uncertain. The V end lost 3 bases, the J end lost 3 bases, and 5 bases lay between the germline ends. CDR1 is SGDLS, CDR2 YYNGEE, per germline. The CDR3 consists of 12 residues. The CDR3 here is CASSDRTDTQYF. CDR3 bases: TGTGCCAGCAGCGACCGGACAGATACGCAGTATTTT.

The J gene is TRBJ2-1, the V gene TRBV2; 7 bases agree with TRBD2. From germline, CDR1 is SNHLY and CDR2 FYNNEI. The CDR3 is 14 amino acids. Trimming took 9 bases from V and 0 from J; bases not matched to a gene: 5. In nucleotides, the CDR3 is TGTGCCAGTTGCGGGGGTCCCTCCTACAATGAGCAGTTCTTC. Its translation is CASCGGPSYNEQFF.